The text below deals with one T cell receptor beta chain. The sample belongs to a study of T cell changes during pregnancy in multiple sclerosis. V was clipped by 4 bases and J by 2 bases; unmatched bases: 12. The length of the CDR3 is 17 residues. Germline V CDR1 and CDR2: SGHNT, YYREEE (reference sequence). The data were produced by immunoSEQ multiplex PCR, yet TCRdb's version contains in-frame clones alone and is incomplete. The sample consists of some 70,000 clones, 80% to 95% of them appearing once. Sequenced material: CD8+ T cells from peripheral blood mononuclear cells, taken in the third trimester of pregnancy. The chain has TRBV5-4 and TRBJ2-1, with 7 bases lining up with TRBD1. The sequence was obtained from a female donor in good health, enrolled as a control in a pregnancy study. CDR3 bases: TGTGCCAGCAGCGGGGTGCTAGTCGGGACAGCCTACAATGAGCAGTTCTTC. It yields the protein CASSGVLVGTAYNEQFF.